Shown below are 4 T cell receptor beta chains from a single sample sequenced in a study of blood T cells in healthy people across ages. It was with a sample-barcoded 5' primer and a J-beta primer mix that a second PCR of roughly 6 to 11 cycles was run. Each CDR3 protein gets one entry after TCRdb re-called the 5' RACE reads with MiXCR. The data hold some 550,000 distinct CDR3 sequences, with roughly 48% observed a single time. The sample consisted of blood. These receptors all stem from a man older than 75 in good health.

This clonotype was seen repeatedly, ten times or more. This chain links TRBV5-1 with TRBJ2-3, with no clear D. V was pared by 2 bases and J by 0 bases, with 13 bases between. The germline gives CDR1 SGHRS, CDR2 YFSETQ. The CDR3 has 16 amino acids. The CDR3 region is CASSLGSATSTDTQYF. DNA of the CDR3: TGCGCCAGCAGCTTAGGGTCTGCGACTAGCACAGATACGCAGTATTTT.

There are a few counts of this clonotype. The chain is built from TRBV4-3 and TRBJ2-7; D unclear. Trimming pared 3 bases from V and 4 bases from J, leaving 7 bases between. This CDR3 region has 12 residues. Germline-derived CDR1 and CDR2 are LGHNA and YSLEER. CDR3: CASSHLQYEQYF. DNA for the CDR3: TGCGCCAGCAGCCACTTGCAATACGAGCAGTACTTC.

The CDR3 here is CASTKDGYNEQFF. The DNA for the CDR3 is TGTGCCAGCACCAAGGACGGATACAATGAGCAGTTCTTC. This chain connects TRBV6-6 to TRBJ2-1; D is uncertain. The CDR3 spans 13 residues. V shed 7 bases and J shed 4 bases, with 11 bases lying between them. CDR1 is MNHNY and CDR2 is SVGAGI in the germline V gene (reference sequence).

In nucleotides, the CDR3 is TGTGCCATCAGTGAACAACTAGCGGGGGGGCGAGGTGAGCAGTTCTTC. It specifies CAISEQLAGGRGEQFF. The chain combines TRBV10-3 with TRBJ2-1; 13 nucleotides match TRBD2. The CDR3 runs 16 residues. Germline V gene sequence: CDR1 ENHRY, CDR2 SYGVKD. Trimming cost V 3 bases and J 9 bases; bases outside gene matches: 8.